These 23 T cell receptor beta chains came from one sample sequenced in a study of Ad26.COV2.S vaccination and SARS-CoV-2 variants. Libraries were prepared by immunoSEQ multiplex PCR; TCRdb keeps only in-frame clonotypes and omits some of them. The table lists about 480,000 clones, about 83% of them singletons. Treatment specified: roughly 20 received Ad26.COV2.S at low or high dose, single or two shots; about 5 received placebo; per-sample allocation not given. It was on day 63 after the first vaccine or placebo injection that samples were taken. The material was peripheral blood, obtained in a trial of Ad26.COV2.S vaccine versus placebo. The source is a person between 18 and 60 years old who received the Ad26.COV2.S COVID-19 vaccine or a placebo.

The chain has TRBV7-2 and TRBJ2-1; TRBD2 matches 7 bases. The CDR3 runs to 14 residues. V trimming: 1 base; J trimming: 5 bases; junction bases outside the gene matches: 2. Germline V CDR1 and CDR2: SGHTA, FQGNSA. The CDR3 bases are TGTGCCAGCAGCTTAGAGACTAGCAACAATGAGCAGTTCTTC. Its protein product is CASSLETSNNEQFF.

The genes are TRBV4-1 and TRBJ2-1; TRBD2 matches at 9 bases. The germline V gene encodes CDR1 MGHRA and CDR2 YSYEKL. The length of the CDR3 is 19 residues. V trimming: 3 bases; J trimming: 8 bases; junction bases outside the gene matches: 20. Written as DNA, the CDR3 is TGCGCCAGCAGCCACCACGGACTAGCGATACCCCCAGAGGGGGATGAGCAGTTCTTC. Residues: CASSHHGLAIPPEGDEQFF.

The chain carries TRBV29-1 and TRBJ2-7; 9 positions match TRBD2. V was clipped by 3 bases and J by 4 bases; unmatched bases: 7. Per germline, CDR1 SQVTM and CDR2 ANQGSEA. The CDR3 covers 14 residues. CDR3 sequence reads: CSVELAGPSYEQYF. The CDR3 region has the DNA TGCAGCGTTGAGCTAGCGGGACCTTCGTACGAGCAGTACTTC.

The rearrangement links TRBV19 to TRBJ1-6, with D maybe TRBD1 (5 bases). The CDR3 spans 15 residues. V dropped 5 bases and J dropped 6 bases, with 14 bases sitting between them. Germline V gives CDR1 LNHDA, CDR2 SQIVND (reference sequence). CDR3 sequence (DNA): TGTGCCAGTAGTCCTCGGTTCCAGGGTAATTCACCCCTCCACTTT. This sequence encodes CASSPRFQGNSPLHF.

The genes are TRBV7-9 and TRBJ2-7, with 7 bases lining up with TRBD2. CDR1 and CDR2 (germline): SEHNR, FQNEAQ (reference sequence). CDR3 size: 11 residues. Trimming cost V 5 bases and J 5 bases; bases outside gene matches: 0. This CDR3 reads CASSRGDEQYF. In DNA, the CDR3 is TGTGCCAGCAGCCGGGGGGACGAGCAGTACTTC.

The chain is built from TRBV7-8 and TRBJ2-1; 9 nucleotides align to TRBD2. V lost 5 bases to trimming and J lost 9 bases; unmatched junction nucleotides: 8. Germline CDR1 is SGHVS and CDR2 is FQNEAQ. The CDR3 is 14 residues long. CDR3 nucleotide sequence: TGTGCCAGCAGCCCCGTTCTAGCGGGAAGTGAGCAGTTCTTC. It specifies CASSPVLAGSEQFF.

V usage is TRBV30 and J usage is TRBJ2-3, with D maybe TRBD2 (6 bases). Trimming stripped 0 bases from V and 4 bases from J, with 8 bases between. Germline values: CDR1 GTSNPN, CDR2 SVGIG (reference sequence). This CDR3 is built from 13 residues. This chain's CDR3 is CAWSVGGSDTQYF. Written as DNA, the CDR3 is TGTGCCTGGAGTGTTGGGGGGTCAGATACGCAGTATTTT.

This clone was seen a handful of times. The J gene is TRBJ2-2, the V gene TRBV7-2; a possible D gene is TRBD1 (6 bases). V was cut by 0 bases and J by 10 bases, with 9 bases left in between. The CDR3 loop spans 13 amino acids. Germline V gene sequence: CDR1 SGHTA, CDR2 FQGNSA. The CDR3 sequence: CASSLAGAKELFF. CDR3 nucleotides: TGTGCCAGCAGCTTAGCGGGGGCAAAGGAGCTGTTTTTT.

This chain connects TRBV28 to TRBJ2-7; D is undetermined. The length of the CDR3 is 15 residues. Germline CDR1 and CDR2: MDHEN and SYDVKM. V was clipped by 6 bases and J by 0 bases, with 15 bases between them. DNA for the CDR3: TGTGCCAGCAGCCGAGTAAGATCCGGCTCCTACGAGCAGTACTTC. Translating gives CASSRVRSGSYEQYF.

The rearrangement joins TRBV30 to TRBJ2-5, with TRBD1 matching 10 bases. The ends lost 1 base at V and 4 bases at J; junction bases unmatched: 6. The CDR3 runs 15 residues. CDR1 and CDR2 (germline): GTSNPN, SVGIG (reference sequence). The chain's CDR3 is CAWSDPTGGPETQYF. The CDR3, as DNA: TGTGCCTGGAGTGACCCGACAGGGGGCCCAGAGACCCAGTACTTC.

The chain uses TRBV7-3 and TRBJ1-1; D unresolved. V was trimmed by 2 bases and J by 5 bases, leaving 9 bases between them. There are 13 residues in the CDR3. Germline lookup yields CDR1 SGHTA and CDR2 FQGTGA. The CDR3 DNA sequence: TGTGCCAGCAGCTTAGACCCCCGGACTGAAGCTTTCTTT. This translates into CASSLDPRTEAFF.

The rearrangement links TRBV3-1 (or the pseudogene TRBV3-2) to TRBJ2-7; D not certain. V dropped 3 bases and J dropped 13 bases, with 13 bases sitting between them. Germline CDR1 and CDR2: LGHDT and YNNKEL (reference sequence). The CDR3 spans 11 residues. The CDR3 region has the DNA TGTGCCAGCAGCCATCTCAAGGGCCCTTACTTC. Residues: CASSHLKGPYF.

The chain links TRBV5-6 to TRBJ2-7, with 12 positions matching TRBD2. V trimming: 4 bases; J trimming: 2 bases; junction bases outside the gene matches: 7. Germline CDR1 reads SGHDT; CDR2 reads YYEEEE. This CDR3 region has 16 residues. The CDR3 loop reads CASSPSTSGSPYEQYF. CDR3 coding DNA: TGTGCCAGCAGCCCATCGACTAGCGGGAGCCCCTACGAGCAGTACTTC.

CDR3 sequence (DNA): TGTGCCAGCAGCTTAGAGGGTTGGGTCCCCGAGCAGTACTTC. Translation: CASSLEGWVPEQYF. The rearrangement links TRBV7-2 to TRBJ2-7; no clear D. Trimming left V 1 base short and J 6 bases short, with 13 bases between. The CDR3 spans 14 residues. CDR1 SGHTA and CDR2 FQGNSA come from the germline V gene.

This clone appeared once. This chain joins TRBV6-5 and TRBJ2-3; D is ambiguous. V was trimmed by 6 bases and J by 3 bases, leaving 13 bases between them. This CDR3 has 14 amino acids. Germline values: CDR1 MNHEY, CDR2 SVGAGI. The CDR3 is CASRTNALTDTQYF. In DNA, the CDR3 is TGTGCCAGCAGGACAAATGCATTGACAGATACGCAGTATTTT.

This chain connects TRBV27 to TRBJ1-6; tentative D call: TRBD1 (5 bases). V gave up 3 bases and J gave up 7 bases, with 10 bases separating them. Per the germline V gene, CDR1 is MNHEY and CDR2 is SMNVEV (reference sequence). The CDR3 runs to 14 residues. The CDR3: CASSLWGLNSPLHF. The CDR3 DNA reads as TGTGCCAGCAGTTTGTGGGGGTTAAATTCACCCCTCCACTTT.

J is TRBJ1-5 and V is TRBV28, with 7 bases matching TRBD1. J gave up 4 bases and V 6 bases, and 9 bases lay outside the gene matches. The CDR3 extends over 15 amino acids. Germline loops: CDR1 MDHEN, CDR2 SYDVKM. The CDR3 DNA follows: TGTGCCAGCAGGCCGATACAGGGGCTTAATCAGCCCCAGCATTTT. This encodes CASRPIQGLNQPQHF.

V and J are TRBV19 and TRBJ1-1, with D possibly matching TRBD1 (5 bases). Trimming removed 8 bases from V and 1 base from J, with 14 bases in between. This CDR3 spans 14 amino acids. Germline V lookup: CDR1 LNHDA, CDR2 SQIVND (reference sequence). The CDR3: CASGPPGGNTEAFF. As DNA, the CDR3 is TGTGCCAGTGGACCCCCCGGGGGGAACACTGAAGCTTTCTTT.

The rearrangement joins TRBV4-2 to TRBJ2-1; D is undetermined. CDR3 length equals 16 residues. Germline loops: CDR1 LGHNA, CDR2 YNFKEQ. Trimming cost V 1 base and J 2 bases, with 12 bases left between them. The CDR3 sequence: CASSQGYERTYNEQFF. DNA for the CDR3: TGTGCCAGCAGCCAAGGGTATGAGCGAACCTACAATGAGCAGTTCTTC.

The DNA of the CDR3 is TGCGCCAGCAGCAGCCGACTGCTCGCTACGCAGTATTTT. Its protein is CASSSRLLATQYF. The chain carries TRBV5-1 and TRBJ2-3, with D unclear. The CDR3 has 13 residues. Trimming removed 4 bases from V and 8 bases from J, with 14 bases in between. CDR1 is SGHRS, CDR2 YFSETQ, per germline. Complete variable domain (other parts from reference TRBV5-1 and TRBJ2-3): KAGVTQTPRYLIKTRGQQVTLSCSPISGHRSVSWYQQTPGQGLQFLFEYFSETQRNKGNFPGRFSGRQFSNSRSEMNVSTLELGDSALYLCASSSRLLATQYFGPGTRLTVL.

The V call is TRBV5-1, the J call TRBJ2-7; 8 nucleotides align to TRBD2. Losses at the gene ends were 4 bases for V and 6 bases for J; bases not matched to a gene: 9. CDR3 length: 14 residues. Germline V gene data show CDR1 as SGHRS and CDR2 as YFSETQ. The DNA of the CDR3 is TGCGCCAGCAGCCTTGGGACTAGTTGGGGCGAGCAGTACTTC. This gives the protein CASSLGTSWGEQYF.

V gene TRBV28 combines with J gene TRBJ1-5; 9 bases are shared with TRBD1. Germline CDR1 is MDHEN and CDR2 is SYDVKM. The CDR3 has 18 amino acids. With 6 bases clipped from V and 0 bases from J, the junction kept 12 bases outside the gene matches. The chain's CDR3 is CASSTTGGNLYSNQPQHF. CDR3 sequence (DNA): TGTGCCAGCAGCACGACAGGGGGGAATCTTTATAGCAATCAGCCCCAGCATTTT.

The V and J genes are TRBV5-1 and TRBJ2-5; unclear D gene. Germline assignment: CDR1 SGHRS and CDR2 YFSETQ. The CDR3 loop spans 13 amino acids. V lost 3 bases and J lost 1, with 7 bases in between. The CDR3 loop is CASSSLIQETQYF. The CDR3 DNA reads TGCGCCAGCAGCTCCCTGATCCAAGAGACCCAGTACTTC.